This T cell receptor (beta chain) is from a study of graft-versus-host responses after intestinal transplantation. The overall study: All recipients were transplanted with multivisceral, liver-intestinal, or isolated intestinal grafts. Tacrolimus plus steroids were given to all recipients for approximately three years, preceded by anti-thymocyte globulin induction.

This clone has more than one count but fewer than ten. The antigen remains undetermined. The CDR3 consists of 13 residues. The V gene lost 4 bases and the J gene lost 8 bases, with 12 bases spanning the gap. In germline, CDR1 is SGHKS, CDR2 YYEKEE (reference sequence). Assay: immunoSEQ multiplex PCR; the TCRdb copy retains only in-frame clones and omits some. The sample comprises 65,000 to 90,000 clones, 80% to 90% of which are singletons, and just under 2.5% rests with the top ten. V and J are TRBV5-5 and TRBJ1-4; D gene unclear. This sequence originates from a human donor who received an intestinal transplant. The input for sequencing was unstimulated CD8+ T cells sorted from spleen or lymph node cells, taken before intestinal transplant. The DNA of the CDR3 is TGTGCCAGCAGCCCATATGGAGGCGAAAAACTGTTTTTT. Translation: CASSPYGGEKLFF.